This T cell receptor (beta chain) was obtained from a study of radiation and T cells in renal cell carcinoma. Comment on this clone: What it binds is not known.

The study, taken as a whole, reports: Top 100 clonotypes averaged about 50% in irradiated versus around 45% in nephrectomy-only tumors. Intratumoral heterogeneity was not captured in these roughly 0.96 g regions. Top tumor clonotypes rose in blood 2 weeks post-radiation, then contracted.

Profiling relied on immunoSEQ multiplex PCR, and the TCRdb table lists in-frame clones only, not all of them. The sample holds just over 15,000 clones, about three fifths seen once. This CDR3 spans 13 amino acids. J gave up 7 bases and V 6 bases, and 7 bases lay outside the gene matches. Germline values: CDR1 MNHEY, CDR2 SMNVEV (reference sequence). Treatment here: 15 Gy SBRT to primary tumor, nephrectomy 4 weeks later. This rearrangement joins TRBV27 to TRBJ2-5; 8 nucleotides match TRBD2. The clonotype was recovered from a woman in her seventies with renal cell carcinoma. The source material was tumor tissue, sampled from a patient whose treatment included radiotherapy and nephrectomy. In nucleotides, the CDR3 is TGTGCCAGCAGCCCAGGGACTAGGCGGACCCAGTACTTC. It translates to CASSPGTRRTQYF.